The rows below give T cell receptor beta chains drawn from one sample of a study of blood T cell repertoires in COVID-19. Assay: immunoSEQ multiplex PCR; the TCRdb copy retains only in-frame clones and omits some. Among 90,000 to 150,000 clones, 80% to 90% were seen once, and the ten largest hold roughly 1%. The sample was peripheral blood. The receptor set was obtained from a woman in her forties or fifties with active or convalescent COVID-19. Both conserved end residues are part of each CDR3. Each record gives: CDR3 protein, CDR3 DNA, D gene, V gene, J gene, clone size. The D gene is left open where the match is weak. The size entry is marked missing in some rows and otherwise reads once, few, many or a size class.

CASGLVTGGWTAQFF	TGTGCTAGTGGTTTGGTCACGGGGGGGTGGACCGCACAGTTCTTC	TRBD2	TRBV12-5	TRBJ2-1	-
CASSPLQHNEQFF	TGTGCCAGCAGCCCGCTACAGCACAATGAGCAGTTCTTC	-	TRBV6-5	TRBJ2-1	-
CAWSWGETYEQYF	TGTGCCTGGAGTTGGGGAGAGACCTACGAGCAGTACTTC	-	TRBV30	TRBJ2-7	-
CASSPGTEPDTQYF	TGTGCCAGCAGCCCTGGGACAGAGCCAGATACGCAGTATTTT	TRBD1	TRBV3-1/TRBV3-2	TRBJ2-3	-
CASSPGLAGSYEQYF	TGTGCCAGCAGTCCCGGACTAGCGGGAAGCTACGAGCAGTACTTC	TRBD2	TRBV3-1/TRBV3-2	TRBJ2-7	once
CASSQGSADTSTDTQYF	TGCGCCAGCAGTCAAGGGAGCGCAGACACTTCCACAGATACGCAGTATTTT	-	TRBV23-1	TRBJ2-3	-
CAISDPSGSTDTQYF	TGTGCCATCAGTGACCCTAGCGGGAGTACAGATACGCAGTATTTT	TRBD2	TRBV10-3	TRBJ2-3	-
CASSLTSSDTQYF	TGTGCCAGCTCACTGACTAGCTCAGATACGCAGTATTTT	TRBD2	TRBV18	TRBJ2-3	-
CATSRSLGSSSSYEQYF	TGTGCCACCAGCAGGTCCCTCGGGTCCTCGAGCTCCTACGAGCAGTACTTC	-	TRBV15	TRBJ2-7	-
CATLRLAGQGHEQYF	TGCGCCACCCTGAGACTAGCGGGACAGGGGCACGAGCAGTACTTC	-	TRBV10-2	TRBJ2-7	-
CASSVGDSGRLRSEQYF	TGTGCCAGCAGCGTAGGGGATAGCGGGAGGTTAAGGAGCGAGCAGTACTTC	TRBD2	TRBV9	TRBJ2-7	-
CASSQGRGQNEKLFF	TGCGCCAGCAGCCAAGGGAGGGGACAGAACGAAAAACTGTTTTTT	TRBD1	TRBV4-1	TRBJ1-4	-
CASSVEGLAGVGYNEQFF	TGTGCCAGCAGCGTAGAGGGTCTAGCGGGAGTGGGCTACAATGAGCAGTTCTTC	TRBD2	TRBV9	TRBJ2-1	-
CATGDSGGDTQYF	TGTGCCACGGGGGACAGCGGTGGAGATACGCAGTATTTT	-	TRBV12-3/TRBV12-4	TRBJ2-3	-
CASSLGSGGSLAKNIQYF	TGCGCCAGCAGCTTGGGGTCTGGCGGTTCCCTAGCCAAAAACATTCAGTACTTC	-	TRBV5-1	TRBJ2-4	-
CASSLRTGQGNTEAFF	TGTGCCAGCAGCTTGCGGACAGGGCAAGGGAACACTGAAGCTTTCTTT	TRBD1	TRBV5-8	TRBJ1-1	once
CSAGQGNEQYF	TGCAGTGCGGGACAGGGGAACGAGCAGTACTTC	TRBD1	TRBV20-1	TRBJ2-7	once
CASSSSAWSNQPQHF	TGTGCCAGCAGTTCCAGCGCCTGGAGCAATCAGCCCCAGCATTTT	-	TRBV6-2/TRBV6-3	TRBJ1-5	-
CASSYSSSGAYNEQFF	TGTGCCAGCAGTTACTCGTCCAGCGGAGCTTACAATGAGCAGTTCTTC	-	TRBV6-2/TRBV6-3	TRBJ2-1	-
CASSLGFQGSYEQYF	TGTGCCAGCAGCTTAGGGTTTCAGGGCTCCTACGAGCAGTACTTC	-	TRBV11-2	TRBJ2-7	-
CAWRTSGTYEQYF	TGTGCCTGGAGGACTAGCGGTACCTACGAGCAGTACTTC	TRBD2	TRBV30	TRBJ2-7	-
CASSLDPGGTWSPLHF	TGTGCCAGCAGCTTGGACCCCGGGGGGACGTGGTCACCCCTCCACTTT	-	TRBV7-2	TRBJ1-6	-
CASSHARPYEQYF	TGTGCCAGCAGCCATGCCAGGCCCTACGAGCAGTACTTC	-	TRBV3-1/TRBV3-2	TRBJ2-7	-
CASSSPLGKAGEKLFF	TGTGCCAGCAGCTCCCCCCTCGGGAAGGCGGGCGAAAAACTGTTTTTT	-	TRBV7-6	TRBJ1-4	-
CASSLPLGAEAFF	TGTGCCAGCAGCTTACCTCTGGGCGCTGAAGCTTTCTTT	-	TRBV7-9	TRBJ1-1	-
CASSQGAVETQYF	TGTGCCAGCAGCCAGGGGGCCGTAGAGACCCAGTACTTC	-	TRBV14	TRBJ2-5	-
CASSFGRGVGEQYF	TGTGCCAGCAGTTTTGGGCGGGGAGTAGGAGAGCAGTACTTC	-	TRBV28	TRBJ2-7	-
CATGLSTDTQYF	TGTGCCACCGGACTTAGCACAGATACGCAGTATTTT	-	TRBV7-2	TRBJ2-3	once
CASSLTGVYSNQPQHF	TGTGCCAGCAGCTTGACAGGGGTTTATAGCAATCAGCCCCAGCATTTT	-	TRBV12-1	TRBJ1-5	-
CASSESSGTGYEQYF	TGTGCCAGCAGCGAGTCTAGCGGGACCGGCTACGAGCAGTACTTC	TRBD2	TRBV11-2	TRBJ2-7	once
CATSDSARVGSEQYF	TGTGCCACCAGTGATTCAGCCAGGGTGGGGTCCGAGCAGTACTTC	-	TRBV24-1	TRBJ2-7	-
CASEGRYNEQFF	TGTGCCAGTGAGGGCCGGTACAATGAGCAGTTCTTC	-	TRBV19	TRBJ2-1	-
CASSISEGWAGANVLTF	TGTGCCAGTAGTATCTCTGAGGGTTGGGCTGGGGCCAACGTCCTGACTTTC	-	TRBV19	TRBJ2-6	-
CASSSPTRGSSQFF	TGTGCCAGCAGTTCACCGACTCGAGGCTCATCGCAGTTCTTC	-	TRBV28	TRBJ2-1	few
CASNTVTTGELFF	TGTGCCAGCAATACGGTTACCACCGGGGAGCTGTTTTTT	-	TRBV2	TRBJ2-2	-
CASSSSQQLDTQYF	TGTGCCAGCAGCTCTTCTCAACAGCTAGATACGCAGTATTTT	-	TRBV7-3	TRBJ2-3	-
CASSEAWTGVIGGYTF	TGTGCCAGCAGTGAAGCCTGGACAGGGGTAATAGGTGGCTACACCTTC	TRBD1	TRBV6-4	TRBJ1-2	-
CASSLSGTGVGFGEKLFF	TGTGCCAGCAGTTTATCCGGGACAGGGGTGGGATTTGGTGAAAAACTGTTTTTT	TRBD1	TRBV27	TRBJ1-4	few
CASSFMTSGRVPFF	TGTGCCAGCAGCTTTATGACTAGCGGGAGGGTGCCGTTCTTC	TRBD2	TRBV5-5	TRBJ2-1	-
CASSQRATGPSTYYEQYF	TGTGCCAGCAGCCAAAGGGCCACAGGGCCATCCACCTACTACGAGCAGTACTTC	-	TRBV14	TRBJ2-7	-
CASITGWVGEAFF	TGTGCCAGCATCACAGGGTGGGTCGGTGAAGCTTTCTTT	-	TRBV6-5	TRBJ1-1	once
CAIREDRGRVNEQFF	TGTGCCATCAGGGAGGACAGGGGGCGCGTTAATGAGCAGTTCTTC	TRBD1	TRBV10-3	TRBJ2-1	-
CASSPRPGGYEQYF	TGTGCCAGCAGCCCTCGACCAGGGGGCTACGAGCAGTACTTC	TRBD1	TRBV5-5	TRBJ2-7	-
CASSEPGGGGEKLFF	TGTGCCAGCAGCGAGCCGGGGGGAGGAGGAGAAAAACTGTTTTTT	-	TRBV9	TRBJ1-4	few
CARSLHRGRILEQYF	TGTGCCAGAAGCTTGCATAGGGGGCGAATCCTCGAGCAGTACTTC	TRBD1	TRBV5-3	TRBJ2-7	-
CAYRLAGANEQFF	TGTGCCTACCGACTAGCGGGAGCCAATGAGCAGTTCTTC	TRBD2	TRBV30	TRBJ2-1	-
CASSQLQNTGELFF	TGTGCCAGCAGTCAACTCCAGAACACCGGGGAGCTGTTTTTT	-	TRBV6-2/TRBV6-3	TRBJ2-2	-
CAISERAGNEKLFF	TGTGCCATCAGTGAGCGGGCGGGGAATGAAAAACTGTTTTTT	-	TRBV10-3	TRBJ1-4	-
CASSELSGSPYEQYF	TGTGCCAGCAGCGAACTCAGCGGGAGCCCCTACGAGCAGTACTTC	TRBD2	TRBV9	TRBJ2-7	-
CASSKSEVYYEQYF	TGTGCCAGCAGCAAAAGCGAAGTTTATTACGAGCAGTACTTC	-	TRBV21-1	TRBJ2-7	-
CATSSWKGLANEQFF	TGTGCCACCAGCAGCTGGAAAGGACTAGCGAATGAGCAGTTCTTC	TRBD2	TRBV15	TRBJ2-1	-